The rows below give T cell receptor beta chains drawn from one sample of a study of siplizumab effects on memory and regulatory T cells. Clones were sequenced by immunoSEQ multiplex PCR, and TCRdb holds only the in-frame ones, with some missing. This repertoire shows over 100,000 clones, about 91% found once; its top ten account for 0.75%. What was sequenced was Tregs sorted from blood. These receptors all come from a human donor in good health. The CDR3 runs from the conserved cysteine through the conserved F or W. A D gene is named only where the DNA matches it firmly. Some rows have no size entry. The others give once, few or many, or a class for an expanded clone.

clone_size,d_call,v_call,j_call,cdr3_nt,cdr3_aa
.,.,TRBV20-1,TRBJ2-5,TGCAGTGCTAGATCCCTAGCGACCCAGTACTTC,CSARSLATQYF
.,.,TRBV6-5,TRBJ2-7,TGTGCCAGCAGATCGTGGAAAGAATACGAGCAGTACTTC,CASRSWKEYEQYF
.,.,TRBV30,TRBJ2-3,TGTGCCTGGAGTGCCATAGATACGCAGTATTTT,CAWSAIDTQYF
.,TRBD2,TRBV4-1,TRBJ2-3,TGCGCCAGCAGCCAGGCCCCTAGCGGATACACAGATACGCAGTATTTT,CASSQAPSGYTDTQYF
few,TRBD1,TRBV29-1,TRBJ1-1,TGCAGCGGACGGGACAGGGTGGGAACTGAAGCTTTCTTT,CSGRDRVGTEAFF
.,.,TRBV6-5,TRBJ2-7,TGTGCCAGCAGTTACCGCCGACAGCCCCCCTACGAGCAGTACTTC,CASSYRRQPPYEQYF
.,TRBD1,TRBV5-1,TRBJ2-4,TGCGCCAGCAGCTCCCAGGGGGAAGGGATTCAGTACTTC,CASSSQGEGIQYF
.,TRBD2,TRBV19,TRBJ2-1,TGTGCCAGTAGTATTGGGACTAGCGGGAGGGCCAATGAGCAGTTCTTC,CASSIGTSGRANEQFF
.,.,TRBV20-1,TRBJ1-1,TGCAGTGCTAGAGGGACAGTCGAAGCTTTCTTT,CSARGTVEAFF
.,.,TRBV30,TRBJ2-1,TGTGCCTGCCCTTCCACACCGACTGAAGCGCCTCCATACAATGAGCAGTTCTTC,CACPSTPTEAPPYNEQFF
.,.,TRBV19,TRBJ1-4,TGTGCCAGTTCTATAGAGGGTCGAGAAAAACTGTTTTTT,CASSIEGREKLFF
.,.,TRBV11-3,TRBJ2-2,TGTGCCAGCAGCCAGGACGGGAGTACCGGGGAGCTGTTTTTT,CASSQDGSTGELFF
.,TRBD1,TRBV2,TRBJ1-2,TGTGCCAGCAGTGAGGTTCCCGGACAGGGAAGCTCTAACTATGGCTACACCTTC,CASSEVPGQGSSNYGYTF
few,.,TRBV29-1,TRBJ2-3,TGCAGCGTTTGGGGCGGGATCACAGATACGCAGTATTTT,CSVWGGITDTQYF
once,TRBD2,TRBV5-4,TRBJ2-5,TGTGCCAGCAGCCCGACCCGGGGGGGCCCGGAGACCCAGTACTTC,CASSPTRGGPETQYF
once,.,TRBV10-3,TRBJ1-2,TGTGCCATCAGTGTCGCGGATGATAACTATGGCTACACCTTC,CAISVADDNYGYTF
.,TRBD2,TRBV25-1,TRBJ2-5,TGTGCCAGCAGACAATTAGCGGGAGAGACCCAGTACTTC,CASRQLAGETQYF
.,TRBD1,TRBV7-9,TRBJ2-3,TGTGCCAGCAGCTTCATTGGTACCAGGGGGATATCAGATACGCAGTATTTT,CASSFIGTRGISDTQYF
.,TRBD2,TRBV9,TRBJ2-4,TGTGCCAGCAGCCCTCGGACTAGCGGGGGGGTGGCCAAAAACATTCAGTACTTC,CASSPRTSGGVAKNIQYF
.,.,TRBV19,TRBJ1-1,TGTGCCAGTAGTATATGGGGGTTGGAGAACACTGAAGCTTTCTTT,CASSIWGLENTEAFF
.,.,TRBV6-1,TRBJ2-1,TGTGCCAGCAGCTATGGGAGGGGGGCCTACAATGAGCAGTTCTTC,CASSYGRGAYNEQFF
.,.,TRBV5-1,TRBJ2-3,TGCGCCAGCAGCATAACAGGGGATACGCAGTATTTT,CASSITGDTQYF
.,.,TRBV18,TRBJ1-1,TGTGCCAGCTCACCGGGGATGAACACTGAAGCTTTCTTT,CASSPGMNTEAFF
.,.,TRBV7-2,TRBJ1-1,TGTGCCAGCAGACCCGGGGGGGTGAACACTGAAGCTTTCTTT,CASRPGGVNTEAFF
.,.,TRBV5-1,TRBJ2-3,TGCGCCAGCAGCGAGACAGGCATCGAGGCAGATACGCAGTATTTT,CASSETGIEADTQYF
.,TRBD1,TRBV19,TRBJ1-1,TGTGCCAGTAGCCAGAGCTCAGGACAGGGTGCTTTCTTT,CASSQSSGQGAFF
.,.,TRBV9,TRBJ2-3,TGTGCCAGCAGCGTAGCTGGGAGCGATACGCAGTATTTT,CASSVAGSDTQYF
.,.,TRBV20-1,TRBJ1-2,TGCAGTGTTGCTAACTATGGCTACACCTTC,CSVANYGYTF
.,.,TRBV6-5,TRBJ1-2,TGTGCCAGCAGTTACCGGTCCGTTCGGAACTATGGCTACACCTTC,CASSYRSVRNYGYTF